The following is a T cell receptor beta chain sequence with its context. Antigen unknown. Intraepithelial and lamina propria lymphocytes were released after the graft tissue was processed. This entry belongs to a study of graft-versus-host responses after intestinal transplantation. J was trimmed by 2 bases and V by 0 bases; bases with no gene match: 9. In germline, CDR1 is SGHVS, CDR2 FQNEAQ. This CDR3 is 19 amino acids long. Produced via immunoSEQ multiplex PCR; TCRdb's table is partial and in-frame only. The repertoire holds 14,000 to 15,000 clones, with over 50% as singletons. Study-wide points: Elevated graft-versus-host to host-versus-graft clonal ratios in allografts were recorded for patients with graft-donor T cell macrochimerism.

This clonotype originated in a human patient who received an intestinal transplant, so some T cells may come from the graft donor. V and J are TRBV7-8 and TRBJ2-3; TRBD2 matches at 12 bases. The specimen comprised ileum tissue, sampled 524 days after transplant. CDR3 sequence: CASSLAPRTSGEHTDTQYF. In nucleotides, the CDR3 is TGTGCCAGCAGCTTAGCCCCACGGACTAGCGGGGAGCACACAGATACGCAGTATTTT.